This T cell receptor beta chain was sequenced during a study of blood T cell repertoires in COVID-19. In the study overall: The cDNA or gDNA used as material had been derived from T cells, B-cell-depleted T cells, or PBMCs.

The length of the CDR3 is 14 residues. Unmatched junction bases numbered 9, after V lost 3 bases and J lost 8 bases. The germline V gene encodes CDR1 SGHTA and CDR2 FQGNSA. The repertoire was sequenced with immunoSEQ multiplex PCR; TCRdb's copy has only in-frame clones and lacks some. The top ten clones hold approximately 10% of a sample with about 170,000 clones, roughly 90% of them seen once. This clonotype was sampled from a woman aged 55-70 years with COVID-19, enrolled during active disease. The chain links TRBV7-2 to TRBJ1-2, with 7 bases lining up with TRBD1. The sequencing input was peripheral blood. The CDR3 reads CASSFAGTAKGYTF. The CDR3 coding sequence is TGTGCCAGCAGCTTCGCCGGGACAGCTAAGGGCTACACCTTC. The full variable domain, in which reference TRBV7-2 and TRBJ1-2 provide the parts outside the CDR3, is GAGVSQSPSNKVTEKGKDVELRCDPISGHTALYWYRQSLGQGLEFLIYFQGNSAPDKSGLPSDRFSAERTGGSVSTLTIQRTQQEDSAVYLCASSFAGTAKGYTFGSGTRLTVV.